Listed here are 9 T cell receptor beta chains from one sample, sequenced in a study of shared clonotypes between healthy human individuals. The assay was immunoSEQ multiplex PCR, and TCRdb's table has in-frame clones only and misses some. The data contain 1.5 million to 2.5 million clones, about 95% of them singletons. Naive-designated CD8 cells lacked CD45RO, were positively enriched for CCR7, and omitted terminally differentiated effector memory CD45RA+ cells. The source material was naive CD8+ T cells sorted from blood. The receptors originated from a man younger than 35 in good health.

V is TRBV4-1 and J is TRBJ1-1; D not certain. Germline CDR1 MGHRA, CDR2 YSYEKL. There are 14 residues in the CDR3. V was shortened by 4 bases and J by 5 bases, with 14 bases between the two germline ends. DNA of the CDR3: TGCGCCAGCAGCCCGGGCGAAGGAGGGACTGAAGCTTTCTTT. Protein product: CASSPGEGGTEAFF.

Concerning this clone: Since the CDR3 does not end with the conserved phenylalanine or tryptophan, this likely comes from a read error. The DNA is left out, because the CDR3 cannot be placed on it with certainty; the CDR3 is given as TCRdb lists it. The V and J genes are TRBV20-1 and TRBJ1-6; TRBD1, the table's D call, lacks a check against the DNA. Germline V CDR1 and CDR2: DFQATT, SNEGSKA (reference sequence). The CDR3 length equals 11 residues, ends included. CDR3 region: CSARDQGVALL.

The CDR3 spells CASSILAGSQNEQYF. The CDR3, as DNA: TGTGCCAGTAGTATCTTAGCGGGATCGCAAAACGAGCAGTACTTC. The chain employs TRBV19 and TRBJ2-7, with 8 nucleotides matching TRBD2. The CDR3 has 15 residues. The V gene end was trimmed by 3 bases and the J gene end by 5 bases; junction bases not matched to a gene: 9. Germline V CDR1 and CDR2: LNHDA, SQIVND (reference sequence).

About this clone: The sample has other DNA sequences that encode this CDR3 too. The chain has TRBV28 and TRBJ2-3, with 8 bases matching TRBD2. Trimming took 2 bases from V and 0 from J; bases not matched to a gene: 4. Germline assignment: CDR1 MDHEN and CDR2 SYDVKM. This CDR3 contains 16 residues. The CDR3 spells CASSLGAGASTDTQYF. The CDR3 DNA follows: TGTGCCAGCAGTTTAGGAGCGGGGGCGAGCACAGATACGCAGTATTTT. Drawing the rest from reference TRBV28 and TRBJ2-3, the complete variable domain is DVKVTQSSRYLVKRTGEKVFLECVQDMDHENMFWYRQDPGLGLRLIYFSYDVKMKEKGDIPEGYSVSREKKERFSLILESASTNQTSMYLCASSLGAGASTDTQYFGPGTRLTVL.

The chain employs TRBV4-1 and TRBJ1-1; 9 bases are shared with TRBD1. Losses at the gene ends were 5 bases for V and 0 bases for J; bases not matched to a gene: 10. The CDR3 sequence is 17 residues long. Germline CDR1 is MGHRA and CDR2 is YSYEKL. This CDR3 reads CASSAGTGIQMNTEAFF. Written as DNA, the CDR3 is TGCGCCAGCAGCGCCGGGACAGGGATTCAGATGAACACTGAAGCTTTCTTT.

The CDR3 loop reads CAISLGTSVLADTQYF. CDR3 nucleotides: TGTGCCATCAGCCTCGGGACTAGCGTACTGGCAGATACGCAGTATTTT. V gene TRBV10-3 combines with J gene TRBJ2-3, with 10 bases lining up with TRBD2. The germline V gene has CDR1 ENHRY and CDR2 SYGVKD. After removal of 6 bases from V and 4 bases from J, the junction contained 10 bases not matched to a gene. This CDR3 is built from 16 residues.

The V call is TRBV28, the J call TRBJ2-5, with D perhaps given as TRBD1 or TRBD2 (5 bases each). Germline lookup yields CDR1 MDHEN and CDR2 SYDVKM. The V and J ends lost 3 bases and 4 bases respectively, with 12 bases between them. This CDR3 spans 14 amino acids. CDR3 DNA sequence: TGTGCCAGCAGTTTTGTGGGGGTGGGAGAGACCCAGTACTTC. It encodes CASSFVGVGETQYF.

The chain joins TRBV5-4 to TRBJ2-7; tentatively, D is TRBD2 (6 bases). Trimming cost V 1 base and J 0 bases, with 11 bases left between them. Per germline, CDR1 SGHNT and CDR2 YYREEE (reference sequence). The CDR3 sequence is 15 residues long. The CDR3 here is CASSLISGLSYEQYF. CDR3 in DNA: TGTGCCAGCAGCTTGATTAGCGGACTCTCCTACGAGCAGTACTTC.

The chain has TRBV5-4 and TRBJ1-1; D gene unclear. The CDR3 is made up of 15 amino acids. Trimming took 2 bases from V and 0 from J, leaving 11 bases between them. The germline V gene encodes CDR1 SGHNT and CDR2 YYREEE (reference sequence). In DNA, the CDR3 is TGTGCCAGCAGCTTTTATATCGGTTTGAACACTGAAGCTTTCTTT. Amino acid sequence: CASSFYIGLNTEAFF.